What follows are 11 T cell receptor beta chains derived from one specimen sequenced in a study of blood T cell repertoires in COVID-19. The protocol was immunoSEQ multiplex PCR, while the TCRdb copy is restricted to in-frame clones and leaves out a portion. The sample consists of fewer than 200,000 clones, about 87% of them appearing once. Sequencing was performed on peripheral blood. The receptors were sampled from a woman in her 70s with COVID-19, enrolled during active disease.

The CDR3 reads CASAEGQGFDGEQFF. The CDR3 nucleotides read TGTGCCAGCGCGGAGGGACAGGGGTTCGATGGTGAGCAGTTCTTC. The chain joins TRBV27 to TRBJ2-1, with 10 bases that match TRBD1. V dropped 8 bases and J dropped 9; count of bases not matched to a gene: 13. Germline-derived CDR1 and CDR2 are MNHEY and SMNVEV (reference sequence). The CDR3 runs 15 residues.

This rearrangement joins TRBV19 to TRBJ2-5; D unclear. Trimming took off 3 bases at V and 3 bases at J, with 14 bases between the two ends. The CDR3 totals 15 residues. Germline V gene lookup returns CDR1 LNHDA and CDR2 SQIVND (reference sequence). CDR3 region: CASSINRQSEETQYF. The CDR3 DNA reads TGTGCCAGTAGTATTAATCGACAAAGTGAAGAGACCCAGTACTTC.

V and J are TRBV29-1 and TRBJ2-1, with TRBD1 as a possible D gene (6 bases). Germline lookup yields CDR1 SQVTM and CDR2 ANQGSEA. Trimming cost V 7 bases and J 0 bases, with 10 bases left between them. CDR3 size: 13 residues. CDR3 protein: CSARDNSYNEQFF. The CDR3 coding sequence is TGCAGCGCCCGGGACAACTCCTACAATGAGCAGTTCTTC.

The rearrangement links TRBV7-9 to TRBJ2-3; 7 bases align to TRBD2. Germline V lookup: CDR1 SEHNR, CDR2 FQNEAQ (reference sequence). The CDR3 is 16 residues long. The junction had 4 bases not matched to a gene; V was cut back by 1 base and J by 0 bases. DNA for the CDR3: TGTGCCAGCAGCTTAGGAGCTAGCGGAAGCACAGATACGCAGTATTTT. This encodes CASSLGASGSTDTQYF.

The CDR3: CASSETFSGGGNEQYF. DNA of the CDR3: TGTGCCAGCAGTGAAACTTTTTCAGGGGGCGGGAACGAGCAGTACTTC. The V call is TRBV6-1, the J call TRBJ2-7; the match to TRBD1 covers 8 bases. CDR1 MNHNS and CDR2 SASEGT come from the germline V gene. Germline trimming cut 2 bases from V and 5 bases from J; bases unmatched to any gene: 11. This CDR3 has 16 amino acids.

CDR3 nucleotide sequence: TGTGCCAGCAGTGGGGAGGGCTGGGGAGGCTACACCTTC. Its protein product is CASSGEGWGGYTF. The rearrangement joins TRBV28 to TRBJ1-2; D not certain. Germline loops: CDR1 MDHEN, CDR2 SYDVKM. V lost 5 bases and J 8 bases, leaving 15 bases between the germline ends. This CDR3 contains 13 residues.

The rearrangement links TRBV4-2 to TRBJ1-2, with D tentatively TRBD1 (6 bases). The CDR3 contains 17 residues. Looked up from germline, CDR1 is LGHNA and CDR2 is YNFKEQ. V lost 3 bases, J lost 7 bases, and 24 bases lay in between. CDR3 nucleotides: TGTGCCAGCAGCCAGAAAACACTGACAGGTATCCCTTTTGGCTACACCTTC. Protein sequence: CASSQKTLTGIPFGYTF.

The genes are TRBV18 and TRBJ2-3; 10 bases are shared with TRBD2. Trimming took 5 bases from V and 4 from J; bases not matched to a gene: 6. The CDR3 spans 15 residues. Germline assignment: CDR1 KGHSH and CDR2 LQKENI. The CDR3 DNA follows: TGTGCCAGCTCAACCGGGACTAGCGTCGCAGATACGCAGTATTTT. Its translation: CASSTGTSVADTQYF.

The CDR3 region is CASSWTGGEGTEAFF. The CDR3 DNA reads TGTGCCAGCAGCTGGACAGGGGGCGAAGGCACTGAAGCTTTCTTT. V usage is TRBV7-2 and J usage is TRBJ1-1; TRBD1 aligns across 11 bases. Per the germline V gene, CDR1 is SGHTA and CDR2 is FQGNSA. With 4 bases clipped from V and 4 bases from J, the junction kept 5 bases outside the gene matches. CDR3 length: 15 amino acids.

The chain combines TRBV5-1 with TRBJ2-3; tentative D call: TRBD2 (5 bases). The V end was cut by 2 bases, the J end by 0 bases, with 7 bases between. Germline CDR1 is SGHRS and CDR2 is YFSETQ. CDR3 length: 14 amino acids. DNA for the CDR3: TGCGCCAGCAGCTTTCGGGATAGCACAGATACGCAGTATTTT. This encodes CASSFRDSTDTQYF.

J is TRBJ2-1 and V is TRBV11-3; 9 bases map to TRBD2. The CDR3 is made up of 13 amino acids. CDR1 is SGHNT, CDR2 YENEEA, per germline. V lost 5 bases to trimming and J lost 11 bases; unmatched junction nucleotides: 7. CDR3 sequence (DNA): TGTGCCAGCAGCGCCCGCTCTAGCGGGAAGCAGTTCTTC. Its translation is CASSARSSGKQFF.